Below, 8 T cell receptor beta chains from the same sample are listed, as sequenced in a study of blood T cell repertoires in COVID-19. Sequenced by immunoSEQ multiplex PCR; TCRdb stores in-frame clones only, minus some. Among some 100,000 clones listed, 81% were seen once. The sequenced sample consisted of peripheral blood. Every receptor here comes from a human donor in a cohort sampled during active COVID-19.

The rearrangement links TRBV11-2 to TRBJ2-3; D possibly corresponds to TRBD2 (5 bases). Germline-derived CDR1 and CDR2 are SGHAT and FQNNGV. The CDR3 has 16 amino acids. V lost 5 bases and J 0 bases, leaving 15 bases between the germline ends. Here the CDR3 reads CASSARRRTSTDTQYF. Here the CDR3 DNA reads TGTGCCAGCAGCGCAAGACGCAGGACTAGCACAGATACGCAGTATTTT.

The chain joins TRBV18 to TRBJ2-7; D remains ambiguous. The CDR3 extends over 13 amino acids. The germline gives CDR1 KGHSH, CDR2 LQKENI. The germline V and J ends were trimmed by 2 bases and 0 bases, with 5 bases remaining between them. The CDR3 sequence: CASSPENSYEQYF. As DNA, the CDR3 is TGTGCCAGCTCACCAGAGAACTCCTACGAGCAGTACTTC.

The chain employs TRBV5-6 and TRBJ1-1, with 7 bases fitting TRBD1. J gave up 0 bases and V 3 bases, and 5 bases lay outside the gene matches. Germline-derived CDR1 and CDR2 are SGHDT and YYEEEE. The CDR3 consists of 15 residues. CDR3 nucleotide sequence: TGTGCCAGCAGCTGGACAGGACACATGAACACTGAAGCTTTCTTT. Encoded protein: CASSWTGHMNTEAFF.

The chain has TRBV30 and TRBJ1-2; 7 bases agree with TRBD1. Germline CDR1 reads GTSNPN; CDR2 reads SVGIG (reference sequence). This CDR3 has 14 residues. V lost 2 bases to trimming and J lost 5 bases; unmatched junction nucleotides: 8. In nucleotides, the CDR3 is TGTGCCTGGAGTTCGGGACAGCGGTTTTATGGCTACACCTTC. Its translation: CAWSSGQRFYGYTF.

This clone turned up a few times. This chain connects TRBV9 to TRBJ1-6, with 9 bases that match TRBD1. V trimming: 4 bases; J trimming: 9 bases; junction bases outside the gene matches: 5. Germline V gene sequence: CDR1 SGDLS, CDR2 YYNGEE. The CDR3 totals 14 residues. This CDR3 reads CASSPGTGSSPLHF. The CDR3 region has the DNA TGTGCCAGCAGCCCCGGGACAGGGTCTTCACCCCTCCACTTT.

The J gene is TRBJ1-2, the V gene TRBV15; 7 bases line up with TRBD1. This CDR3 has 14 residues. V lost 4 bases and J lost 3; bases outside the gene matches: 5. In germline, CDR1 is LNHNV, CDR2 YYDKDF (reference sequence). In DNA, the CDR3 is TGTGCCACCAGCAAAGACAGGGTTTACTATGGCTACACCTTC. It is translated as CATSKDRVYYGYTF.

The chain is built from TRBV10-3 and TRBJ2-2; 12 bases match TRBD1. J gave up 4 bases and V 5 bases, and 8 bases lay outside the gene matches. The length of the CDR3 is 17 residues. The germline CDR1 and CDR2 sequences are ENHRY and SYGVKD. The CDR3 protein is CAISRESGQGATGELFF. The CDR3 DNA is TGTGCCATCAGTCGCGAGTCGGGACAGGGGGCCACCGGGGAGCTGTTTTTT.

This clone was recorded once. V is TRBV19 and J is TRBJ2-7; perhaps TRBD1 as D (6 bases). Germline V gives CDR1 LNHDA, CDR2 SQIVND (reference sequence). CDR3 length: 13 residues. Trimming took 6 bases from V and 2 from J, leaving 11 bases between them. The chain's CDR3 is CASSGQIPYEQYF. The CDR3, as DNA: TGTGCCAGTAGCGGACAGATTCCCTACGAGCAGTACTTC.